These 8 T cell receptor beta chains were sequenced from one sample in a study of cytomegalovirus exposure and HLA in healthy donors. The PCR was carried out with 60 Vbeta primers and 13 Jbeta primers. Libraries were prepared by immunoSEQ multiplex PCR; TCRdb keeps only in-frame clonotypes and omits some of them. The repertoire holds roughly 200,000 clones, roughly 84% seen once, with roughly 0.71% in the top ten. The specimen was PBMCs. These receptors originate from a boy aged 2 to 10 in good health and CMV-seronegative.

The chain recombines TRBV27 with TRBJ2-1; D is unresolved. The CDR3 runs 11 residues. Trimming shortened V by 5 bases and J by 8 bases, and 7 bases separated the two germline ends. The germline gives CDR1 MNHEY, CDR2 SMNVEV (reference sequence). The CDR3 DNA sequence: TGTGCCAGCAGTAAGGAGTATGAGCAGTTCTTC. This translates into CASSKEYEQFF.

Concerning this clone itself: Distinct nucleotide sequences in the sample also encode this CDR3. CDR3 sequence reads: CASRIGTVNTEAFF. The CDR3 DNA reads as TGTGCCAGTAGGATTGGGACAGTTAACACTGAAGCTTTCTTT. The chain links TRBV2 to TRBJ1-1, with 7 bases lining up with TRBD1. V dropped 9 bases and J dropped 2; count of bases not matched to a gene: 9. CDR1 and CDR2 from the germline V gene are SNHLY and FYNNEI. The CDR3 sequence is 14 residues long.

The chain is built from TRBV21-1 and TRBJ2-5; the D call of TRBD1 is as the table states it, not checked on the DNA. TRBV21-1 is a known pseudogene. The CDR3 extends over 14 amino acids. The CDR3 sequence: CASTVGTGDQTQYF. Here the CDR3 DNA reads TGTGCCAGCACCGTCGGGACAGGGGATCAGACCCAGTACTTC.

The gene calls are TRBV6-6 and TRBJ1-2, with TRBD1 identical over 9 bases. The CDR3 has 15 residues. The V and J ends lost 4 bases and 8 bases, in that order; junction bases with no gene match: 11. CDR1 and CDR2 from the germline V gene are MNHNY and SVGAGI (reference sequence). The CDR3 spells CASSSGDREPVGYTF. CDR3 nucleotides: TGTGCCAGCAGTTCAGGGGACAGGGAGCCCGTCGGCTACACCTTC.

The J gene is TRBJ2-3, the V gene TRBV6-5; 10 bases fit TRBD2. Per the germline V gene, CDR1 is MNHEY and CDR2 is SVGAGI. There are 15 residues in the CDR3. J lost 4 bases, V lost 1 base, and 2 bases had no gene match. In nucleotides, the CDR3 is TGTGCCAGCAGTTACTTTAGCGGGGGGCCAGATACGCAGTATTTT. Amino acid sequence: CASSYFSGGPDTQYF.

V and J are TRBV7-9 and TRBJ2-5; weak D call: TRBD1 (6 bases). Judging by the DNA end, TRBJ2-7 fits better; the J call may be wrong. Per the germline V gene, CDR1 is SEHNR and CDR2 is FQNEAQ (reference sequence). CDR3 length: 13 residues. In DNA, the CDR3 is TGTGCCAGCAGCGACTACAGGGACTACGAGCAGTACTTC. It yields the protein CASSDYRDYEQYF.

J is TRBJ2-2 and V is TRBV10-3; D perhaps matches TRBD1 (5 bases). CDR1 and CDR2 (germline): ENHRY, SYGVKD. The V gene lost 11 bases and the J gene lost 0 bases, with 16 bases spanning the gap. The CDR3 totals 15 residues. The CDR3 nucleotides are TGTGCCTTGGTCAACAGGACAACGAACACCGGGGAGCTGTTTTTT. Its protein is CALVNRTTNTGELFF.

This chain uses TRBV7-8 with TRBJ2-1, with TRBD1 identical over 7 bases. CDR3 size: 14 residues. V was pared by 3 bases and J by 4 bases, with 3 bases of the junction left unmatched. CDR1 and CDR2 from the germline V gene are SGHVS and FQNEAQ. CDR3 DNA: TGTGCCAGCAGCTTGGGACAGATATACAATGAGCAGTTCTTC. This codes for CASSLGQIYNEQFF.